This T cell receptor (beta chain) was captured by sequencing in a study of cytomegalovirus exposure and HLA in healthy donors. Looking at the study overall: Roughly 80 million unique TCRs from HLA-typed donors were held in an early data release. General study findings and limits: The authors later linked a missense DCLRE1C variant to TCR beta V- and J-gene trimming.

Use of 60 Vbeta and 13 Jbeta primers characterized the PCR. Profiled with immunoSEQ multiplex PCR; TCRdb holds only in-frame clones, not every one. The table records 100,000 or so clones, approximately 56% of them present only once. This clone was observed a few times. The antigen is unknown. The V gene end was trimmed by 0 bases and the J gene end by 4 bases; junction bases not matched to a gene: 9. The CDR3 extends over 16 amino acids. Germline CDR1 is SGHKS and CDR2 is YYEKEE (reference sequence). The receptor was derived from a woman aged 25 to 39 in good health and CMV-seropositive. The sample was PBMCs. This rearrangement joins TRBV5-5 to TRBJ1-2; TRBD1 agrees at 7 bases. The CDR3 sequence is CASSLDRGRSIYGYTF. In DNA, the CDR3 is TGTGCCAGCAGCTTGGACAGGGGACGCTCAATCTATGGCTACACCTTC.